This TCR beta chain emerged from a study of read filtering for tumor transcriptome and immune sequencing. Study context: By R-ISS, stages I, II and III held around 8, 15 and 7 patients. Transcriptome libraries were built from DNase-treated RNA. IR-seq gave about 3.5 to 10.27 million TCR reads per sample; RNA-seq gave about 80 to 1,300.

The library was built from around 0.4 ug RNA with molecular barcoded adaptors for alpha/delta and beta/gamma chains. In TCRdb, the reads were re-called with MiXCR into one record per CDR3 protein. The table has about 39,000 distinct CDR3 sequences, around 15% seen once. In its sample, this clonotype was seen many times. Germline V gene sequence: CDR1 DFQATT, CDR2 SNEGSKA (reference sequence). With 0 bases clipped from V and 5 bases from J, the junction kept 1 base outside the gene matches. This CDR3 is built from 13 residues. At the time of active disease, bone marrow was collected from every patient.

This clonotype originated in a donor at least 40 years old with multiple myeloma. The genes are TRBV20-1 and TRBJ1-5, with TRBD1 matching 7 bases. The specimen sequenced was a population of CD138-negative cells sorted from bone marrow. The CDR3 sequence: CSAREGGDQPQHF. CDR3 nucleotides: TGCAGTGCTAGAGAAGGGGGCGATCAGCCCCAGCATTTT.